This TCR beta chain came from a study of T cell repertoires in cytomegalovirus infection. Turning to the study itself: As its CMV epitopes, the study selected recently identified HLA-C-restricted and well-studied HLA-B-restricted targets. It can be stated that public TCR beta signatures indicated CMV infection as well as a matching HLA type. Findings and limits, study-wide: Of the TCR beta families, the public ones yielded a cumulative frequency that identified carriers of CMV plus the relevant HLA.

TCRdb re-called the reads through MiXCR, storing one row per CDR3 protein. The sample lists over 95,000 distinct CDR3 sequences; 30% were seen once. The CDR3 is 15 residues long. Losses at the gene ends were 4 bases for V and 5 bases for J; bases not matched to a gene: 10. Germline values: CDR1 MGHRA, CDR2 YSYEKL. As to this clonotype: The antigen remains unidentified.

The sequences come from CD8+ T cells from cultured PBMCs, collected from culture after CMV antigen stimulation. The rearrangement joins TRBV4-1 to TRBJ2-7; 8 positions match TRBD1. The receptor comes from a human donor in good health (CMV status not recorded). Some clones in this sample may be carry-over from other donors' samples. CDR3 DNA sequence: TGCGCCAGCAGCCGACCTTCAGGGGGCGCGGACGAGCAGTACTTC. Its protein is CASSRPSGGADEQYF.